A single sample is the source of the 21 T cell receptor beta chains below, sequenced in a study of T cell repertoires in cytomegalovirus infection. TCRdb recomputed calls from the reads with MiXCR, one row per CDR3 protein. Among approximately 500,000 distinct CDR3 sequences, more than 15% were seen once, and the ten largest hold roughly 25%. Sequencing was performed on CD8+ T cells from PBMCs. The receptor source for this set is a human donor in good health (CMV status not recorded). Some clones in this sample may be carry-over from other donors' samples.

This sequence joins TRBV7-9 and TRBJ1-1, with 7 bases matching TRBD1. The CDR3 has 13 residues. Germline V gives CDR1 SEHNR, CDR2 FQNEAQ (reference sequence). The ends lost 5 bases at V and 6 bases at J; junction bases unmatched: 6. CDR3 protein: CASSPPRGAEAFF. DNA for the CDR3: TGTGCCAGCAGCCCCCCCAGGGGGGCTGAAGCTTTCTTT.

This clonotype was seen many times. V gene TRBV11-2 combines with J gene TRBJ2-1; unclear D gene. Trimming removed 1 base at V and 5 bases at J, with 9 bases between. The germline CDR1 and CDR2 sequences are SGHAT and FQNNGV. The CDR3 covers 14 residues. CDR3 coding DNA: TGTGCCAGCAGCTTAGTTGCAGGAGACAATGAGCAGTTCTTC. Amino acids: CASSLVAGDNEQFF.

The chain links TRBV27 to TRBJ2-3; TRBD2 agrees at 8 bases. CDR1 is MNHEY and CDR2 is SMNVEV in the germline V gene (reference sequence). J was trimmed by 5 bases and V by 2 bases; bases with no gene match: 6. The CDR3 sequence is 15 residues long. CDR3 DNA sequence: TGTGCCAGCAGTTTAGGCGGGACTAGGGTAGATACGCAGTATTTT. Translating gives CASSLGGTRVDTQYF.

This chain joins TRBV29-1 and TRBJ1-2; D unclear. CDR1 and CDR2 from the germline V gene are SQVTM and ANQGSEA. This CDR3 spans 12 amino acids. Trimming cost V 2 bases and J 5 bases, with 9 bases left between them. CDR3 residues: CSVEPGKYGYTF. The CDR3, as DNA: TGCAGCGTTGAACCGGGGAAGTATGGCTACACCTTC.

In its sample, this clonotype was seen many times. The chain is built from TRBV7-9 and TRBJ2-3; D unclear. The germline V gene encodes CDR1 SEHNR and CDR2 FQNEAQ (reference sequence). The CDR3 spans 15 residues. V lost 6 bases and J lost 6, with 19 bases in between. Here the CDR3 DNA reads TGTGCCAGCAGTTCCCAGGCCAGCCTGATCGATACGCAGTATTTT. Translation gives CASSSQASLIDTQYF.

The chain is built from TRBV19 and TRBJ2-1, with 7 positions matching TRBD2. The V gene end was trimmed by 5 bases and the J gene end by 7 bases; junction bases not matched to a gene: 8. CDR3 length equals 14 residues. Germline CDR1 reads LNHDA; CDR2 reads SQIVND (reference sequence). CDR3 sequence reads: CASSVKRGLNEQFF. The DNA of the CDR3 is TGTGCCAGTAGTGTCAAGCGGGGCCTAAATGAGCAGTTCTTC. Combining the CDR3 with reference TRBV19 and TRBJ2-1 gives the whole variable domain DGGITQSPKYLFRKEGQNVTLSCEQNLNHDAMYWYRQDPGQGLRLIYYSQIVNDFQKGDIAEGYSVSREKKESFPLTVTSAQKNPTAFYLCASSVKRGLNEQFFGPGTRLTVL.

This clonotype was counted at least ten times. This CDR3 reads CASSGQQGPSYEQYF. The CDR3 region has the DNA TGTGCCAGCAGCGGTCAACAGGGGCCCTCCTACGAGCAGTACTTC. The V and J genes are TRBV7-8 and TRBJ2-7, with 7 bases lining up with TRBD1. With V trimmed by 5 bases and J by 0 bases, 7 bases remained unmatched. Looked up from germline, CDR1 is SGHVS and CDR2 is FQNEAQ. CDR3 size: 15 residues.

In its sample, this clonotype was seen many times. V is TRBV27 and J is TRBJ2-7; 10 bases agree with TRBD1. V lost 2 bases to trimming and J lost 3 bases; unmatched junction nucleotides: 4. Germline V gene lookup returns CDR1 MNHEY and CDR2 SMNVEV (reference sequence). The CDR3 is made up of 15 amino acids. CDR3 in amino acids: CASSLTGTGVYEQYF. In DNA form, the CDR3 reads TGTGCCAGCAGTTTAACCGGGACAGGGGTCTACGAGCAGTACTTC.

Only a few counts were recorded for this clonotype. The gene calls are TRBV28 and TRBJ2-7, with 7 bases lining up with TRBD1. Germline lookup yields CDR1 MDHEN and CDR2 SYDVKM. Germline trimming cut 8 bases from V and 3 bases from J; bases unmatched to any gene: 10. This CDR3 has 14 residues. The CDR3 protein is CASATGQENYEQYF. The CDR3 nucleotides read TGTGCCAGCGCCACCGGACAGGAGAACTACGAGCAGTACTTC.

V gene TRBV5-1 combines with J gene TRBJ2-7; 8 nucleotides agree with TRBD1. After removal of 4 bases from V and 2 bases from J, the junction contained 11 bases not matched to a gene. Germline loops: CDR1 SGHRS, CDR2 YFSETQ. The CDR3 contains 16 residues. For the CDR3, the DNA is TGCGCCAGCAGCCTCCCTCGACAGGGGTCCGCCTACGAGCAGTACTTC. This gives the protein CASSLPRQGSAYEQYF.

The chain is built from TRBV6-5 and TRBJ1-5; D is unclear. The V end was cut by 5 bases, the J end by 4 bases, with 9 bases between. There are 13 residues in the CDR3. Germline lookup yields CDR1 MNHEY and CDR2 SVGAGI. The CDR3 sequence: CASSPTHNQPQHF. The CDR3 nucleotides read TGTGCCAGCAGTCCAACCCATAATCAGCCCCAGCATTTT.

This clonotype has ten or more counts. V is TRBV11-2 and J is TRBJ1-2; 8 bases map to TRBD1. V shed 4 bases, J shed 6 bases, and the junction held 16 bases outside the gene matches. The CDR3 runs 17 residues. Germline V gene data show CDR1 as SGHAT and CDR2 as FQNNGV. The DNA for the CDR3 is TGTGCCAGCAGCTCTCGGGATTACGGTCGACAGGGGCATGGCTACACCTTC. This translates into CASSSRDYGRQGHGYTF.

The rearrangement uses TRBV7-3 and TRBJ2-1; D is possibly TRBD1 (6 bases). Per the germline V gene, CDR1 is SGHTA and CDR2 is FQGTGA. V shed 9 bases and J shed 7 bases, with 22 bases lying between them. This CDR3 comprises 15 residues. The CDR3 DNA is TGTGCCAGAAGCCCGACAGGCCCGACGGAAAATGAGCAGTTCTTC. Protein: CARSPTGPTENEQFF.

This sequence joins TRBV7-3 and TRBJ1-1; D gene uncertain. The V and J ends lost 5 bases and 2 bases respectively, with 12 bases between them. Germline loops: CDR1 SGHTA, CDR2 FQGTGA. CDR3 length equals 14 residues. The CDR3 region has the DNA TGTGCCAGCAGCCCCCCCCAAGTTAACACTGAAGCTTTCTTT. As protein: CASSPPQVNTEAFF.

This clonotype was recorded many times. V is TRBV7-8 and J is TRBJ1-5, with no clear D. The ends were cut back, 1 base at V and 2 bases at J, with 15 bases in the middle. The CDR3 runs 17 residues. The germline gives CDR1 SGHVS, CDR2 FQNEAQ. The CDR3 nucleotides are TGTGCCAGCAGCTTAGTTAGGTGGGAGTCTGGCAATCAGCCCCAGCATTTT. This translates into CASSLVRWESGNQPQHF. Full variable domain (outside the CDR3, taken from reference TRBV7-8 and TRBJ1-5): GAGVSQSPRYKVAKRGQDVALRCDPISGHVSLFWYQQALGQGPEFLTYFQNEAQLDKSGLPSDRFFAERPEGSVSTLKIQRTQQEDSAVYLCASSLVRWESGNQPQHFGDGTRLSIL.

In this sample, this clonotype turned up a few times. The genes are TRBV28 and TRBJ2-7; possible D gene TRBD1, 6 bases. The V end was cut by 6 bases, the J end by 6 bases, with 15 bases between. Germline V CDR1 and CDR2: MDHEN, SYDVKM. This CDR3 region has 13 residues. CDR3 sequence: CASRARGMFEQYF. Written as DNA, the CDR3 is TGTGCCAGCAGAGCTAGGGGGATGTTCGAGCAGTACTTC.

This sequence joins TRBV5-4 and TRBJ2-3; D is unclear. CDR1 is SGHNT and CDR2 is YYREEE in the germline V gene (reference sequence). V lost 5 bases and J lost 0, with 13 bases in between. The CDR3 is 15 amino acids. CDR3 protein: CASRIRAGSTDTQYF. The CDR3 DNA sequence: TGTGCCAGCAGGATTAGGGCCGGGAGCACAGATACGCAGTATTTT.

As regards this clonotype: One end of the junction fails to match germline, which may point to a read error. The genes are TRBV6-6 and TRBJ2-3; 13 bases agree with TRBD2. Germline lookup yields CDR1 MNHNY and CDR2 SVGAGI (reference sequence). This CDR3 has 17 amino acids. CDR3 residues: CASTNGLAGVNTDTHYF. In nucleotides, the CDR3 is TGTGCCAGCACCAACGGACTAGCGGGGGTGAACACAGATACGCATTATTTT.

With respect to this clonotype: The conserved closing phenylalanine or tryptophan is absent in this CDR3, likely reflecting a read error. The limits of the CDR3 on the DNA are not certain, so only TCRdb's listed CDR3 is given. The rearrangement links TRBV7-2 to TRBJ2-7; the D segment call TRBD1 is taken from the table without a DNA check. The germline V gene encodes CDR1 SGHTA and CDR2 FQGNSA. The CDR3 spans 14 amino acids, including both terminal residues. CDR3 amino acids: CASSLGQGAYEQDL.

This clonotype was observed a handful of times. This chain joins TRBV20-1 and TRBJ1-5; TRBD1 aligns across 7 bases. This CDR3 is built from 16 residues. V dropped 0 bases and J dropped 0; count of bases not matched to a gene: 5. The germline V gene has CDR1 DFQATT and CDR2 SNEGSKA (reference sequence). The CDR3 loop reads CSARDQGGYSNQPQHF. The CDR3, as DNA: TGCAGTGCTAGAGATCAGGGGGGGTATAGCAATCAGCCCCAGCATTTT.

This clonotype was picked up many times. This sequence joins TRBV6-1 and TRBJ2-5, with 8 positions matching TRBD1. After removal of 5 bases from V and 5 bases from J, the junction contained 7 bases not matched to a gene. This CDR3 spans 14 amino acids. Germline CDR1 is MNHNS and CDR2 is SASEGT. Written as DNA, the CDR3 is TGTGCCAGCAGTTCAGACAGGGGCGGGGAGACCCAGTACTTC. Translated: CASSSDRGGETQYF.